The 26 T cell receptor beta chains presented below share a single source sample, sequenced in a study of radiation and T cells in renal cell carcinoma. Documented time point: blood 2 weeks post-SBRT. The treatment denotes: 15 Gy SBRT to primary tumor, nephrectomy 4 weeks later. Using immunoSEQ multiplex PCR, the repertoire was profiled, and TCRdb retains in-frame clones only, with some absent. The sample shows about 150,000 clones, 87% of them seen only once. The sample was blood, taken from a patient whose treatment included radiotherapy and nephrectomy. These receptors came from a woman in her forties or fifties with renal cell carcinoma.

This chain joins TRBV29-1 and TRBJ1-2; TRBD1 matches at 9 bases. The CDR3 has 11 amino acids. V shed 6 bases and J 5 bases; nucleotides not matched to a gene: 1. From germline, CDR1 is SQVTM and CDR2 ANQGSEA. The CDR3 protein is CSVGQGYGYTF. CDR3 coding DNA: TGCAGCGTCGGACAGGGGTATGGCTACACCTTC.

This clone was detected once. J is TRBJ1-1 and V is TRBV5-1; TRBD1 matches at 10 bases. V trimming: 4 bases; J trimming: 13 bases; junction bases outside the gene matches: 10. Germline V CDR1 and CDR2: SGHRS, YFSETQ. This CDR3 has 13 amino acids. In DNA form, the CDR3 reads TGCGCCAGCAGCCCGGGACAGGGGCCTCCTTTTTTCTTT. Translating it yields CASSPGQGPPFFF.

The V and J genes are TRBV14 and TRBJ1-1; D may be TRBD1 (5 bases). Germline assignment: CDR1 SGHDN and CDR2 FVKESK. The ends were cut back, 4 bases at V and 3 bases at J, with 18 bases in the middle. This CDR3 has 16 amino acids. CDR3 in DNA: TGTGCCAGCAGCCTCGGGACCCCCATGGGGGACACTGAAGCTTTCTTT. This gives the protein CASSLGTPMGDTEAFF.

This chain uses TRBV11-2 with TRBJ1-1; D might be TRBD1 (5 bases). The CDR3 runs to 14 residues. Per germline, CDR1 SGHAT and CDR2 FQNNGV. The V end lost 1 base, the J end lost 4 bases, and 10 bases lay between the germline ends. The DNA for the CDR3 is TGTGCCAGCAGCTTAGGAAGGGGTAGCACTGAAGCTTTCTTT. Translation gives CASSLGRGSTEAFF.

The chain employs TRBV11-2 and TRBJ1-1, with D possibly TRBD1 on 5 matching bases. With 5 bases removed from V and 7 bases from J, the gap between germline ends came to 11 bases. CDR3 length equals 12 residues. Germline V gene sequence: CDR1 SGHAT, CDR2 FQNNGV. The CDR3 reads CASSLGGGEAFF. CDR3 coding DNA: TGTGCCAGCAGCCTCGGGGGAGGTGAAGCTTTCTTT. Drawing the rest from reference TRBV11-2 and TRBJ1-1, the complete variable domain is EAGVAQSPRYKIIEKRQSVAFWCNPISGHATLYWYQQILGQGPKLLIQFQNNGVVDDSQLPKDRFSAERLKGVDSTLKIQPAKLEDSAVYLCASSLGGGEAFFGQGTRLTVV.

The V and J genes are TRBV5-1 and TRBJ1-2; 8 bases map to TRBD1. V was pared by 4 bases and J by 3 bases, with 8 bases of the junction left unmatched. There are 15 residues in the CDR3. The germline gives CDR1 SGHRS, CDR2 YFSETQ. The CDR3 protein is CASSTGQGGDYGYTF. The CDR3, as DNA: TGCGCCAGCAGCACCGGACAGGGCGGAGACTATGGCTACACCTTC.

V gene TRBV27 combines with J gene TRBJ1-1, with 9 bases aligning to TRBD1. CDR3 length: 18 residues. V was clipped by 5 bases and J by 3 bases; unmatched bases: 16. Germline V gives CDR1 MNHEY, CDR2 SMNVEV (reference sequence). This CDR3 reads CASSNNNRGPGRDTEAFF. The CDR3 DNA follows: TGTGCCAGCAGTAACAATAACAGGGGGCCGGGGCGGGACACTGAAGCTTTCTTT.

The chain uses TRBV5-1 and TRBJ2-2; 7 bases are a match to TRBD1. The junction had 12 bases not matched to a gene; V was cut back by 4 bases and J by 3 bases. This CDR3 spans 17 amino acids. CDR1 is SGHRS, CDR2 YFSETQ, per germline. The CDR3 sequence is CASSTNPGQLDTGELFF. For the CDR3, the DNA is TGCGCCAGCAGCACAAACCCGGGACAGCTCGACACCGGGGAGCTGTTTTTT.

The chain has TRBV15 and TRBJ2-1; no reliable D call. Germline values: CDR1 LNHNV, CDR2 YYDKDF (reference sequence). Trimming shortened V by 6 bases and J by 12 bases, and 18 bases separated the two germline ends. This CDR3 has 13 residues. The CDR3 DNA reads TGTGCCACCAGAATTGCTGCACGGAAAAGGCAGTTCTTC. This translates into CATRIAARKRQFF.

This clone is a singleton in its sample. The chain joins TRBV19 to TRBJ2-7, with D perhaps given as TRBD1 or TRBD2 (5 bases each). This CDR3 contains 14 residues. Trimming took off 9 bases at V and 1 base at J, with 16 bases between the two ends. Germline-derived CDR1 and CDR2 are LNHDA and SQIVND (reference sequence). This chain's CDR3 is CASRPGAPSYEQYF. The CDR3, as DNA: TGTGCCAGCAGGCCCGGGGCGCCGTCCTACGAGCAGTACTTC. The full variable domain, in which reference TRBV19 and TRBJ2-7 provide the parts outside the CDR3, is DGGITQSPKYLFRKEGQNVTLSCEQNLNHDAMYWYRQDPGQGLRLIYYSQIVNDFQKGDIAEGYSVSREKKESFPLTVTSAQKNPTAFYLCASRPGAPSYEQYFGPGTRLTVT.

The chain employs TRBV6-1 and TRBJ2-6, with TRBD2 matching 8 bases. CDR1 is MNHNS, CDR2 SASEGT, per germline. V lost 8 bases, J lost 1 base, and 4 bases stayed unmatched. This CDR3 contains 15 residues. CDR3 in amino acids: CASFSGGSGANVLTF. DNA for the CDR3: TGTGCCAGCTTCAGCGGGGGATCTGGGGCCAACGTCCTGACTTTC.

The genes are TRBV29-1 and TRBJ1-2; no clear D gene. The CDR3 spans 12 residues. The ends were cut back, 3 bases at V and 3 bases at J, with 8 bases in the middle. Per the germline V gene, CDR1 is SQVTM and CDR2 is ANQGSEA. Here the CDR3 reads CSVDPEDYGYTF. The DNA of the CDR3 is TGCAGCGTTGATCCCGAAGACTATGGCTACACCTTC.

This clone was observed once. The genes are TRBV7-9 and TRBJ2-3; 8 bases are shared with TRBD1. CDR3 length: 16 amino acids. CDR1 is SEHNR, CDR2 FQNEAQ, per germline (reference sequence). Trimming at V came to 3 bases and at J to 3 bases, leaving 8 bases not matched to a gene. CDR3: CASSFRDRGLTDTQYF. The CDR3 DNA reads TGTGCCAGCAGCTTCAGAGACAGGGGTTTAACAGATACGCAGTATTTT.

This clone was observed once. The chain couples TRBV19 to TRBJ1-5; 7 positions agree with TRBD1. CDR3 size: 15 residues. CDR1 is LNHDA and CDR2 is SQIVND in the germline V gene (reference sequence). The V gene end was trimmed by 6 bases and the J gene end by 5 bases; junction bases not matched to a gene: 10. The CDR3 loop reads CASREGQALHQPQHF. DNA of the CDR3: TGTGCCAGTAGGGAAGGACAGGCCCTCCATCAGCCCCAGCATTTT.

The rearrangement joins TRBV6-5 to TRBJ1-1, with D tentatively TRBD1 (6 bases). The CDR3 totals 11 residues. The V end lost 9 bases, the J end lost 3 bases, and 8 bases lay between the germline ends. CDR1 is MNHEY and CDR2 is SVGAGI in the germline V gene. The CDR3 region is CASRGYTEAFF. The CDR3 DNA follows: TGTGCCAGTAGGGGGTACACTGAAGCTTTCTTT.

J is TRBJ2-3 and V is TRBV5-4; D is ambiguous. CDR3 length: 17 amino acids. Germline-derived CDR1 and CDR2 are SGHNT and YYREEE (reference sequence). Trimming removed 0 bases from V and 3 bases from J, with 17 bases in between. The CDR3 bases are TGTGCCAGCAGCTTGGGGTTTGACACCCTTGGAACAGATACGCAGTATTTT. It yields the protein CASSLGFDTLGTDTQYF. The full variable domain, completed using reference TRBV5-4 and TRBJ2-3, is ETGVTQSPTHLIKTRGQQVTLRCSSQSGHNTVSWYQQALGQGPQFIFQYYREEENGRGNFPPRFSGLQFPNYSSELNVNALELDDSALYLCASSLGFDTLGTDTQYFGPGTRLTVL.

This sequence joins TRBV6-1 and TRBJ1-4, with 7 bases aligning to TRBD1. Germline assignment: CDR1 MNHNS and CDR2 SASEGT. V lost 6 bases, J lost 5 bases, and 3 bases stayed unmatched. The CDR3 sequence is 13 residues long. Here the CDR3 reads CASRLTGNEKLFF. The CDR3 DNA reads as TGTGCCAGCAGGTTGACAGGGAATGAAAAACTGTTTTTT.

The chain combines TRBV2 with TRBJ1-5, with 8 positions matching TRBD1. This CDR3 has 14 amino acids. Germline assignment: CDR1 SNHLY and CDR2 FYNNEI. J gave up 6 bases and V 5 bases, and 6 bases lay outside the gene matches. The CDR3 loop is CASSPDRGGQPQHF. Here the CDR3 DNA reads TGTGCCAGCAGTCCCGACAGGGGCGGTCAGCCCCAGCATTTT.

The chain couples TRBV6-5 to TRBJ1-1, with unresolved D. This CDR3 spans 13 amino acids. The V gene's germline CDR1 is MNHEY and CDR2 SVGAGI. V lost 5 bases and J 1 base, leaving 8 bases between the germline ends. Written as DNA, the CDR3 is TGTGCCAGCAGTGGAGGACGGAACACTGAAGCTTTCTTT. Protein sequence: CASSGGRNTEAFF.

CDR3 nucleotide sequence: TGTGCCATCAGTTACGTACCCAACTATGGCTACACCTTC. Its translation: CAISYVPNYGYTF. J is TRBJ1-2 and V is TRBV10-3; no definite D call. Germline assignment: CDR1 ENHRY and CDR2 SYGVKD. V gave up 5 bases and J gave up 2 bases, with 9 bases separating them. This CDR3 has 13 amino acids.

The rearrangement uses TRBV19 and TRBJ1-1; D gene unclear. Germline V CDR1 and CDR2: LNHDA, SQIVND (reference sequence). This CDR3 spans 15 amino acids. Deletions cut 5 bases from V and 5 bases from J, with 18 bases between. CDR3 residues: CASSAGIQKNTEAFF. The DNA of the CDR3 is TGTGCCAGTAGTGCCGGGATCCAGAAGAATACTGAAGCTTTCTTT.

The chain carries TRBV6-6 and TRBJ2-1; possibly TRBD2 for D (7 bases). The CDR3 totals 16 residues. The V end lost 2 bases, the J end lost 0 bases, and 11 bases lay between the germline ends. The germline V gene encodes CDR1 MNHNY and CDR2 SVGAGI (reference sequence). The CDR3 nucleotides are TGTGCCAGCAGTTACAGGGGGGGGGACTCCTACAATGAGCAGTTCTTC. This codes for CASSYRGGDSYNEQFF.

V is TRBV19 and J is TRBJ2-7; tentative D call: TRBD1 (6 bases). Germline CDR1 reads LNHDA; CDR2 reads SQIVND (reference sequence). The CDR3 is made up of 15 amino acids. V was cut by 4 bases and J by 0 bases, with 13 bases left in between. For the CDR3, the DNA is TGTGCCAGTAGTACCTCCGGGACAAACTCCTACGAGCAGTACTTC. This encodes CASSTSGTNSYEQYF.

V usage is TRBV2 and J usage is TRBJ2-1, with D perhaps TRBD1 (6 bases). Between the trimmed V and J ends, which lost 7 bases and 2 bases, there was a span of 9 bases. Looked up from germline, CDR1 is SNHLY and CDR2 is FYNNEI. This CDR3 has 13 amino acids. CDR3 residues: CASTQGAYNEQFF. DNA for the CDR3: TGTGCCAGCACACAGGGAGCCTACAATGAGCAGTTCTTC. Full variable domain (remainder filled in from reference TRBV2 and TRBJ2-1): EPEVTQTPSHQVTQMGQEVILRCVPISNHLYFYWYRQILGQKVEFLVSFYNNEISEKSEIFDDQFSVERPDGSNFTLKIRSTKLEDSAMYFCASTQGAYNEQFFGPGTRLTVL.

Here the CDR3 DNA reads TGTGCCAGCAGGAGGACAGGGCCCTATGGCTACACCTTC. Encoded protein: CASRRTGPYGYTF. The chain recombines TRBV27 with TRBJ1-2; 8 bases are shared with TRBD1. Trimming cost V 6 bases and J 4 bases; bases outside gene matches: 4. CDR3 length: 13 amino acids. From germline, CDR1 is MNHEY and CDR2 SMNVEV (reference sequence).

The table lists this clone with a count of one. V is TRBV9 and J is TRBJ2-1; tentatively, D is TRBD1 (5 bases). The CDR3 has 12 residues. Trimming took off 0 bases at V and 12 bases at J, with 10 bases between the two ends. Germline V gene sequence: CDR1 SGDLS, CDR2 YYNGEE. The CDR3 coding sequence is TGTGCCAGCAGCGTAGAGGGTAGGGGGCAGTTCTTC. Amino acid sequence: CASSVEGRGQFF.